These 16 T cell receptor beta chains were all obtained from the same sample, sequenced in a study of PD-L1 blockade in urothelial cancer. The table came from immunoSEQ multiplex PCR; TCRdb's copy has only in-frame clones and leaves some out. Of tens of thousands of clones listed, 90% are singletons. Time point specified: pretreatment peripheral blood. Here the sequenced sample was PBMCs, taken around atezolizumab (anti-PD-L1) treatment. All receptors come from a man in his fifties or sixties with urothelial cancer.

The chain links TRBV7-2 to TRBJ1-5, with a possible D match to TRBD1 (5 bases). Looked up from germline, CDR1 is SGHTA and CDR2 is FQGNSA. Trimming removed 2 bases at V and 4 bases at J, with 18 bases between. This CDR3 region has 17 residues. Here the CDR3 DNA reads TGTGCCAGCAGCTTAAATGCGATTCAGGGAAATAATCAGCCCCAGCATTTT. Residues: CASSLNAIQGNNQPQHF.

V gene TRBV6-5 combines with J gene TRBJ1-2; the match to TRBD1 covers 9 bases. J was trimmed by 1 base and V by 6 bases; bases with no gene match: 3. Germline V gives CDR1 MNHEY, CDR2 SVGAGI. The CDR3 loop spans 14 amino acids. The CDR3 region has the DNA TGTGCCAGCAGGACAGGGGGGGGTAACTATGGCTACACCTTC. Its translation is CASRTGGGNYGYTF.

This clone was seen only a few times. The genes are TRBV6-6 and TRBJ2-1; D gene uncertain. Germline lookup yields CDR1 MNHNY and CDR2 SVGAGI (reference sequence). The V end lost 6 bases, the J end lost 4 bases, and 7 bases lay between the germline ends. This CDR3 is built from 12 residues. The CDR3, as DNA: TGTGCCAGCAGCCCCTCGTACAATGAGCAGTTCTTC. This codes for CASSPSYNEQFF.

The chain has TRBV5-1 and TRBJ2-3; 9 bases match TRBD1. Per germline, CDR1 SGHRS and CDR2 YFSETQ. Trimming cost V 4 bases and J 3 bases; bases outside gene matches: 6. The CDR3 is 15 amino acids. The CDR3 sequence is CASSTGQGTTDTQYF. The DNA of the CDR3 is TGCGCCAGCAGCACTGGACAGGGGACAACAGATACGCAGTATTTT.

This sequence joins TRBV5-1 and TRBJ2-3, with D perhaps matching TRBD2 (5 bases). The CDR3 runs to 14 residues. The germline V gene encodes CDR1 SGHRS and CDR2 YFSETQ. V gave up 0 bases and J gave up 6 bases, with 11 bases separating them. This CDR3 is CASSLGTHEDTQYF. CDR3 coding DNA: TGCGCCAGCAGCTTGGGGACTCACGAGGATACGCAGTATTTT. Variable domain in full (rest from reference TRBV5-1 and TRBJ2-3): KAGVTQTPRYLIKTRGQQVTLSCSPISGHRSVSWYQQTPGQGLQFLFEYFSETQRNKGNFPGRFSGRQFSNSRSEMNVSTLELGDSALYLCASSLGTHEDTQYFGPGTRLTVL.

The chain has TRBV27 and TRBJ2-5; 7 bases line up with TRBD1. CDR1 MNHEY and CDR2 SMNVEV come from the germline V gene (reference sequence). With V trimmed by 6 bases and J by 5 bases, 9 bases remained unmatched. CDR3 size: 14 residues. CDR3 bases: TGTGCCAGCAGACTGACAGGGTTTTGGGAGACCCAGTACTTC. It is translated as CASRLTGFWETQYF.

The CDR3 region has the DNA TGTGCCAGCACCCCGGGGGGGGGCCAAGAGACCCAGTACTTC. It translates to CASTPGGGQETQYF. The V call is TRBV9, the J call TRBJ2-5; 8 positions agree with TRBD2. This CDR3 is built from 14 residues. CDR1 and CDR2 (germline): SGDLS, YYNGEE. V lost 6 bases, J lost 1 base, and 5 bases stayed unmatched.

In this sample, this clone turned up once. The chain is built from TRBV5-1 and TRBJ2-5; 9 bases match TRBD1. The length of the CDR3 is 15 residues. Losses at the gene ends were 2 bases for V and 2 bases for J; bases not matched to a gene: 4. Looked up from germline, CDR1 is SGHRS and CDR2 is YFSETQ. The DNA for the CDR3 is TGCGCCAGCAGCTTTACCGGGACAGGGCAAGAGACCCAGTACTTC. Its translation: CASSFTGTGQETQYF.

This clone was detected once. The V call is TRBV7-8, the J call TRBJ2-7, with 7 bases that match TRBD1. CDR1 SGHVS and CDR2 FQNEAQ come from the germline V gene. V trimming: 4 bases; J trimming: 3 bases; junction bases outside the gene matches: 6. This CDR3 comprises 14 residues. CDR3 nucleotide sequence: TGTGCCAGCAGCTACGGACAGGCCGGCTACGAGCAGTACTTC. It specifies CASSYGQAGYEQYF.

The V and J genes are TRBV7-2 and TRBJ2-4; D perhaps matches TRBD2 (5 bases). Between the trimmed V and J ends, which lost 5 bases and 0 bases, there was a span of 11 bases. The germline V gene has CDR1 SGHTA and CDR2 FQGNSA. This CDR3 region has 15 residues. This CDR3 is CASSPPRGAKNIQYF. CDR3 DNA sequence: TGTGCCAGCAGCCCTCCCCGGGGAGCCAAAAACATTCAGTACTTC. The variable domain in full, with the rest retrieved from reference TRBV7-2 and TRBJ2-4, is GAGVSQSPSNKVTEKGKDVELRCDPISGHTALYWYRQSLGQGLEFLIYFQGNSAPDKSGLPSDRFSAERTGGSVSTLTIQRTQQEDSAVYLCASSPPRGAKNIQYFGAGTRLSVL.

J is TRBJ1-5 and V is TRBV7-9; D is uncertain. Trimming left V 1 base short and J 11 bases short, with 9 bases between. CDR3 length: 12 residues. Germline-derived CDR1 and CDR2 are SEHNR and FQNEAQ (reference sequence). This CDR3 is CASSLDSAAQHF. CDR3 DNA sequence: TGTGCCAGCAGCTTAGATTCCGCGGCCCAGCATTTT.

The chain carries TRBV28 and TRBJ1-2; D unclear. Germline V gives CDR1 MDHEN, CDR2 SYDVKM. The CDR3 has 14 amino acids. Trimming left V 2 bases short and J 0 bases short, with 7 bases between. CDR3 sequence: CASSLAGSNYGYTF. DNA for the CDR3: TGTGCCAGCAGTTTAGCAGGATCTAACTATGGCTACACCTTC.

The CDR3 nucleotides read TGTGCCAGCAGCTTTAGTACCATGAACACTGAAGCTTTCTTT. Its protein is CASSFSTMNTEAFF. J is TRBJ1-1 and V is TRBV5-5; D is undetermined. V lost 2 bases, J lost 0 bases, and 8 bases lay in between. The CDR3 is 14 residues long. CDR1 is SGHKS, CDR2 YYEKEE, per germline (reference sequence).

The CDR3 protein is CASKRSPGTGSSYEQYF. DNA of the CDR3: TGTGCCAGCAAGAGATCCCCCGGGACAGGGAGCTCCTACGAGCAGTACTTC. The chain recombines TRBV28 with TRBJ2-7; 9 nucleotides match TRBD1. V lost 7 bases, J lost 0 bases, and 13 bases stayed unmatched. Germline CDR1 MDHEN, CDR2 SYDVKM. The CDR3 covers 17 residues.

This CDR3 is CASRTRGTDTQYF. As DNA, the CDR3 is TGTGCCAGCAGGACCAGGGGCACAGATACGCAGTATTTT. V usage is TRBV2 and J usage is TRBJ2-3, with D perhaps TRBD1 (5 bases). This CDR3 spans 13 amino acids. V lost 6 bases and J lost 1, with 8 bases in between. Germline loops: CDR1 SNHLY, CDR2 FYNNEI.

A note on this clone: Within the sample, other DNA sequences also encode this same CDR3. The V call is TRBV20-1, the J call TRBJ1-4; D possibly corresponds to TRBD1 (5 bases). Germline CDR1 reads DFQATT; CDR2 reads SNEGSKA (reference sequence). This CDR3 contains 11 residues. The V gene lost 6 bases and the J gene lost 7 bases, with 9 bases spanning the gap. CDR3 loop: CSAGRGEKLFF. DNA for the CDR3: TGCAGTGCAGGGAGGGGTGAAAAACTGTTTTTT.